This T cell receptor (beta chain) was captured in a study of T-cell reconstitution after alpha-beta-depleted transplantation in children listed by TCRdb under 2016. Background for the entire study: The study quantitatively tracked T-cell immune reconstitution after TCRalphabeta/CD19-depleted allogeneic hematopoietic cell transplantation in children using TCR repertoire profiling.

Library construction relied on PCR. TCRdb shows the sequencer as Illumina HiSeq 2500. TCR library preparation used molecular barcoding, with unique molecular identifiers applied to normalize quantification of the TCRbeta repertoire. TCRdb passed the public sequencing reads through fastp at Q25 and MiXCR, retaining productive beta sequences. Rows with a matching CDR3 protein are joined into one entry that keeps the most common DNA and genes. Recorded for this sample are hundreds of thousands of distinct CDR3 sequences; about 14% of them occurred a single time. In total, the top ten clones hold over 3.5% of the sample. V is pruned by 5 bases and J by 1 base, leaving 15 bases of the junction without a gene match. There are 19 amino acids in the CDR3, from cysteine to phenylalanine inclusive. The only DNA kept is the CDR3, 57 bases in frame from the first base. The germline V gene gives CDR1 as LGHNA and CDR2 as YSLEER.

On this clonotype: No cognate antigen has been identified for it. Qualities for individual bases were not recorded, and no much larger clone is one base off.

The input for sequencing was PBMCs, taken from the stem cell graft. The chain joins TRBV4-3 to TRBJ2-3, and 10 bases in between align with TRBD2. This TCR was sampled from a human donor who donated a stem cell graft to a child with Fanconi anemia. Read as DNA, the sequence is TGCGCCAGCAGCGGAGGGAGCGGCGAGCGGGGGGGTGGCACAGATACGCAGTATTTT. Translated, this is CASSGGSGERGGGTDTQYF.